This T cell receptor (beta chain) was found in a study of PD-1 blockade in classical Hodgkin lymphoma. Study details: The nivolumab dose that patients received was 3 mg/kg, given intravenously every 2 weeks. The study, taken as a whole, reports: Complete responders showed a baseline diversity that resembled the diversity of newly diagnosed patients. By C4D1, diversity of CD4+ TCRs had risen significantly, whereas that of CD8+ TCRs had not. Reasons behind the repertoire differences stay unclear, perhaps disease activity or earlier therapy.

Points on this clone: No antigen is known for it.

Time point: cycle 4 day 1 (C4D1), after 6 weeks of nivolumab. Every patient experienced relapse after autologous stem cell transplantation, and brentuximab vedotin exposure varied. Germline CDR1 reads SGDLS; CDR2 reads YYNGEE. This CDR3 is 16 amino acids long. V dropped 0 bases and J dropped 0 bases, with 10 bases sitting between them. This table comes from immunoSEQ multiplex PCR, and its TCRdb copy is limited to in-frame clones, with some not included. Of about 64,000 clones in the sample, around 94% are singletons; the top ten hold 6.5% to 9.5%. The sample consisted of peripheral blood mononuclear cells (PBMCs), taken before the fourth cycle of nivolumab. J is TRBJ2-1 and V is TRBV9; D remains ambiguous. The origin of this receptor is a human donor with classical Hodgkin lymphoma. CDR3 in DNA: TGTGCCAGCAGCGTAGCCGGCTCCGGCTCCTACAATGAGCAGTTCTTC. Encoded protein: CASSVAGSGSYNEQFF.